These 25 T cell receptor beta chains originate from one sample sequenced in a study of CD8 T cells in ankylosing spondylitis. Study findings and constraints: A TCR beta motif of about eight highly homologous variants seemed to mark ankylosing spondylitis blood.

Which antigens these TCRs recognize remains unknown. TCRdb reanalysed the 5' RACE reads using MiXCR and keeps one entry per CDR3 protein. The sample has approximately 540,000 distinct CDR3 sequences; 9.5% to 15% are singletons. Sequenced input: blood, either unsorted or a sorted T cell fraction (not recorded which). The receptors come from a male donor with ankylosing spondylitis.

This sequence joins TRBV2 and TRBJ2-3; no reliable D call. The CDR3 consists of 13 residues. Trimming left V 8 bases short and J 2 bases short, with 11 bases between. CDR1 SNHLY and CDR2 FYNNEI come from the germline V gene. Here the CDR3 DNA reads TGTGCCAGCGGGGAACTGAACACAGATACGCAGTATTTT. Translated: CASGELNTDTQYF.

This clonotype has just a few counts. V and J are TRBV7-9 and TRBJ2-7, with TRBD1 matching 9 bases. CDR1 is SEHNR and CDR2 is FQNEAQ in the germline V gene (reference sequence). The CDR3 spans 15 residues. Trimming removed 5 bases from V and 5 bases from J; junction bases left unmatched: 10. CDR3 DNA sequence: TGTGCCAGCAGCCTTGGACAGGGGCTTTTCGACGAGCAGTACGTC. It is translated as CASSLGQGLFDEQYV.

The chain recombines TRBV29-1 with TRBJ1-2, with D possibly TRBD1 on 5 matching bases. There are 15 residues in the CDR3. The germline gives CDR1 SQVTM, CDR2 ANQGSEA. V lost 4 bases to trimming and J lost 7 bases, with 22 bases between them. Here the CDR3 DNA reads TGCAGCGTTGTCAGGGACCCTGAGGCCCCTATTGGCTACACCTTC. This gives the protein CSVVRDPEAPIGYTF.

This clonotype occurred a few times. The chain is built from TRBV5-1 and TRBJ2-3; 8 positions match TRBD2. The germline V gene has CDR1 SGHRS and CDR2 YFSETQ. The J segment lost 0 bases and the V segment lost 1 base, leaving 4 bases of the junction unmatched. The CDR3 runs to 16 residues. CDR3 region: CASSLMASGSTDTQYF. CDR3 sequence (DNA): TGCGCCAGCAGCTTGATGGCTAGCGGGAGCACAGATACGCAGTATTTT.

This clonotype was found many times. The chain is built from TRBV2 and TRBJ1-2; no firm D call. Germline V gene sequence: CDR1 SNHLY, CDR2 FYNNEI. V lost 6 bases to trimming and J lost 2 bases, with 13 bases between them. This CDR3 is 14 amino acids long. CDR3 sequence: CASRVNSVNYGYTF. The CDR3 DNA reads TGTGCCAGCAGAGTCAACAGCGTAAACTATGGCTACACCTTC.

The rearrangement links TRBV3-1 to TRBJ1-2; D gene unclear. The V gene lost 0 bases and the J gene lost 8 bases, with 4 bases spanning the gap. From germline, CDR1 is LGHDT and CDR2 YNNKEL (reference sequence). The CDR3 loop spans 11 amino acids. The CDR3 protein is CASSQERGYTF. Written as DNA, the CDR3 is TGTGCCAGCAGCCAAGAACGGGGCTACACCTTC.

This clonotype was counted only a few times. The chain combines TRBV24-1 with TRBJ1-1, with D maybe TRBD1 (5 bases). This CDR3 has 13 amino acids. The V end was cut by 5 bases, the J end by 3 bases, with 9 bases between. In germline, CDR1 is KGHDR, CDR2 SFDVKD. CDR3 nucleotide sequence: TGTGCCACCAGTGCGGCAGGGTACACTGAAGCTTTCTTT. Its protein is CATSAAGYTEAFF.

This clonotype was picked up a small number of times. The genes are TRBV7-2 and TRBJ1-1; TRBD1 matches at 7 bases. CDR1 and CDR2 (germline): SGHTA, FQGNSA. The CDR3 is made up of 15 amino acids. Trimming cost V 5 bases and J 6 bases; bases outside gene matches: 12. The CDR3 DNA reads as TGTGCCAGCAGCAACAGGGGTGGTGGGGTGGCTGAAGCTTTCTTT. Translation gives CASSNRGGGVAEAFF. The whole variable domain, remainder taken from reference TRBV7-2 and TRBJ1-1, is GAGVSQSPSNKVTEKGKDVELRCDPISGHTALYWYRQSLGQGLEFLIYFQGNSAPDKSGLPSDRFSAERTGGSVSTLTIQRTQQEDSAVYLCASSNRGGGVAEAFFGQGTRLTVV.

This clonotype came up a few times. The chain employs TRBV5-1 and TRBJ2-1; tentatively, D is TRBD2 (6 bases). This CDR3 is built from 15 residues. Between the trimmed V and J ends, which lost 5 bases and 4 bases, there was a span of 16 bases. The V gene's germline CDR1 is SGHRS and CDR2 YFSETQ. As DNA, the CDR3 is TGCGCCAGCAGTGCTAGAGAGGGGACTTACAATGAGCAGTTCTTC. Translation: CASSAREGTYNEQFF.

V and J are TRBV27 and TRBJ2-5, with 8 bases aligning to TRBD2. Trimming at V came to 5 bases and at J to 9 bases, leaving 17 bases not matched to a gene. The CDR3 consists of 16 residues. Germline-derived CDR1 and CDR2 are MNHEY and SMNVEV (reference sequence). The CDR3 DNA reads TGTGCCAGCAGTCCATCGCGGGGGGCGACCCTATTAGCCCAGTACTTC. Amino acids: CASSPSRGATLLAQYF.

This clonotype was counted at least ten times. The rearrangement joins TRBV5-1 to TRBJ2-7, with 9 bases identical to TRBD1. The CDR3 covers 15 residues. CDR1 is SGHRS, CDR2 YFSETQ, per germline. V was pared by 4 bases and J by 6 bases, with 11 bases of the junction left unmatched. CDR3 sequence: CASSLGSGQGFEQYF. CDR3 coding DNA: TGCGCCAGCAGCCTGGGGTCGGGACAGGGTTTCGAGCAGTACTTC.

The chain has TRBV5-6 and TRBJ2-1, with 13 bases identical to TRBD2. CDR1 and CDR2 (germline): SGHDT, YYEEEE. Germline trimming cut 4 bases from V and 9 bases from J; bases unmatched to any gene: 7. CDR3 size: 15 residues. The CDR3 nucleotides read TGTGCCAGCAGCGGACTAGCGGGAGTCTCCGGTGAGCAGTTCTTC. Amino acids: CASSGLAGVSGEQFF.

This clonotype was counted at least ten times. CDR3 loop: CASSSRTSEQFF. As DNA, the CDR3 is TGTGCCAGCAGCTCCAGGACTAGCGAGCAGTTCTTC. The J gene is TRBJ2-1, the V gene TRBV7-9; TRBD2 aligns across 8 bases. CDR3 length: 12 residues. Unmatched junction bases numbered 3, after V lost 4 bases and J lost 10 bases. CDR1 is SEHNR, CDR2 FQNEAQ, per germline (reference sequence).

This clonotype was seen repeatedly, ten times or more. The genes are TRBV4-1 and TRBJ2-1; D gene uncertain. V lost 1 base, J lost 3 bases, and 13 bases lay in between. This CDR3 spans 16 amino acids. Germline values: CDR1 MGHRA, CDR2 YSYEKL. The DNA of the CDR3 is TGCGCCAGCAGCCAAGTATCACTAATGGTCTACAATGAGCAGTTCTTC. Translating gives CASSQVSLMVYNEQFF.

The chain employs TRBV5-5 and TRBJ2-5; D might be TRBD1 or TRBD2, each matching 6 bases. In germline, CDR1 is SGHKS, CDR2 YYEKEE (reference sequence). The V gene lost 6 bases and the J gene lost 1 base, with 16 bases spanning the gap. This CDR3 is built from 15 residues. CDR3 DNA: TGTGCCAGCACCCCCCGAGGGGGGCTCCAAGAGACCCAGTACTTC. Translated, it gives CASTPRGGLQETQYF.

This chain uses TRBV20-1 with TRBJ2-5, with no clear D. This CDR3 is 12 amino acids long. Trimming cost V 3 bases and J 2 bases, with 7 bases left between them. CDR1 is DFQATT, CDR2 SNEGSKA, per germline (reference sequence). The CDR3 DNA sequence: TGCAGTGCTAGTAGCCTTCAAGAGACCCAGTACTTC. Amino acids: CSASSLQETQYF.

V gene TRBV24-1 combines with J gene TRBJ2-1; 11 bases align to TRBD2. CDR3 size: 15 residues. Germline values: CDR1 KGHDR, CDR2 SFDVKD. Unmatched junction bases numbered 1, after V lost 3 bases and J lost 4 bases. DNA of the CDR3: TGTGCCACCAGTGATACTAGCGGGAGTTACAATGAGCAGTTCTTC. Residues: CATSDTSGSYNEQFF.

This clonotype was detected only a few times. The chain combines TRBV3-1 with TRBJ1-1; no clear D. The CDR3 runs to 14 residues. The germline CDR1 and CDR2 sequences are LGHDT and YNNKEL (reference sequence). The V end was cut by 3 bases, the J end by 1 base, with 9 bases between. CDR3 protein: CASSQLGSNTEAFF. CDR3 DNA sequence: TGTGCCAGCAGCCAGCTGGGCTCGAACACTGAAGCTTTCTTT.

V and J are TRBV20-1 and TRBJ1-1; no clear D. Trimming took off 3 bases at V and 4 bases at J, with 15 bases between the two ends. The CDR3 sequence is 14 residues long. The germline CDR1 and CDR2 sequences are DFQATT and SNEGSKA (reference sequence). The CDR3 is CSARIRVSFTEAFF. In DNA form, the CDR3 reads TGCAGTGCTAGGATTAGAGTGAGCTTCACTGAAGCTTTCTTT.

CDR3 DNA sequence: TGCAGCGCGTCAGACTATGGCTACACCTTC. The encoded protein is CSASDYGYTF. V is TRBV29-1 and J is TRBJ1-2; D is uncertain. V was cut by 7 bases and J by 3 bases, with 6 bases left in between. The CDR3 totals 10 residues. From germline, CDR1 is SQVTM and CDR2 ANQGSEA.

This clonotype has a count of ten or more. The V and J genes are TRBV7-2 and TRBJ2-3, with D perhaps TRBD2 (7 bases). The germline V gene encodes CDR1 SGHTA and CDR2 FQGNSA. V was cut by 2 bases and J by 4 bases, with 10 bases left in between. This CDR3 is built from 14 residues. Here the CDR3 DNA reads TGTGCCAGCAGCTTAACGGGGGGCGCAGATACGCAGTATTTT. Encoded protein: CASSLTGGADTQYF.

The table lists this clonotype with a few counts. The rearrangement links TRBV7-8 to TRBJ2-2, with D tentatively TRBD2 (5 bases). Deletions cut 5 bases from V and 4 bases from J, with 14 bases between. The CDR3 is 15 residues long. The germline V gene encodes CDR1 SGHVS and CDR2 FQNEAQ. The DNA of the CDR3 is TGTGCCAGCAGCGTCAAGCGGACCCCCACCGGGGAGCTGTTTTTT. It codes for CASSVKRTPTGELFF.

The table lists this clonotype with many counts. The chain recombines TRBV11-3 with TRBJ1-1; D remains unclear. The CDR3 spans 13 residues. Between the trimmed V and J ends, which lost 4 bases and 4 bases, there was a span of 10 bases. Per the germline V gene, CDR1 is SGHNT and CDR2 is YENEEA. CDR3 loop: CASSWTRLTEAFF. The CDR3 nucleotides are TGTGCCAGCAGCTGGACTCGGCTCACTGAAGCTTTCTTT.

The V gene is TRBV12-3 or TRBV12-4, the J gene TRBJ2-7; perhaps TRBD1 as D (5 bases). The CDR3 totals 13 residues. Deletions cut 5 bases from V and 9 bases from J, with 17 bases between. For the CDR3, the DNA is TGTGCCAGCAGTCAACTGGACATTCTGGGGCAGTACTTC. Translation: CASSQLDILGQYF.

There are a few counts of this clonotype. The rearrangement uses TRBV5-1 and TRBJ2-3; D not certain. Germline CDR1 SGHRS, CDR2 YFSETQ. The length of the CDR3 is 13 residues. Trimming shortened V by 5 bases and J by 2 bases, and 9 bases separated the two germline ends. As DNA, the CDR3 is TGCGCCAGCAGTGTGGAACCCACAGATACGCAGTATTTT. Translated: CASSVEPTDTQYF.